This T cell receptor (beta chain) originates from a study of OX40 agonist ivuxolimab in advanced cancers. In terms of the full investigation: Ivuxolimab, which targeted the costimulatory receptor OX40 (CD134), was an agonistic, fully human IgG2 monoclonal antibody. Intravenous ivuxolimab was administered to patients every 2 weeks at six dose levels: 0.01, 0.1, 0.3, 1.5, 3 and 10 mg/kg. Patients were allowed to have had prior anti-PD-1, anti-PD-L1 or anti-CTLA-4 therapy, and more than 35% of the dose-escalation patients had been treated with checkpoint inhibitors. Among the roughly 52 dose-escalation patients, approximately 20 had hepatocellular carcinoma, approximately 15 melanoma, 9 renal cell carcinoma and 9 head and neck cancer. The point of sequencing TCRbeta in the periphery was to test whether ivuxolimab changed TCR sequence diversity and drove clonal T-cell expansion. The paper reports the monotherapy dose-escalation portion (N ≈ 50 patients) of the phase I ivuxolimab trial. In the dose-escalation cohort, 82.7% of patients were male, and the mean age was approximately 55 years, with a range of roughly 20 to 80. Three dose-escalation patients achieved partial responses, one with hepatocellular carcinoma and two with cutaneous melanoma.

The trial excluded patients who had a history of autoimmune disease or were on systemic immunosuppression. Peripheral blood for TCR sequencing was collected from all dose cohorts at baseline, on cycle 4 day 1, and on cycle 7 day 1. Samples were obtained from an open-label, multicenter, first-in-human phase I dose-escalation trial of ivuxolimab. Adults with locally advanced or metastatic melanoma, renal cell carcinoma, hepatocellular carcinoma or head and neck squamous cell carcinoma were enrolled in the trial. CD4+ and CD8+ T cells were sorted separately from peripheral blood before TCR sequencing. This clone was seen only once. No antigen is known for it. No clone much larger than this one lies a single base away; base qualities are absent. Genomic DNA was isolated from the sorted cells so that the TCRbeta CDR3 region could be sequenced. TCRbeta CDR3 regions were sequenced using the immunoSEQ Assay. TCRdb provides this immuneACCESS table in a form limited to in-frame rearrangements. Some clones are lacking; in checked studies, under half of them reflect an unresolved V gene, and why the rest are absent is not known. Recorded for this sample are about 40,000 clones; more than 70% of them occurred a single time. Together, the top ten hold over 20% of the sample.

Points the paper makes about the study in general: The antigen specificity of the clonally expanded peripheral T cells was not determined. On average, CD8+ T cells showed more expanded clones than CD4+ T cells after ivuxolimab. Partial responders in the 0.1-3.0 mg/kg groups had among the lowest normalized peripheral clonal expansion, especially among CD8+ T cells. Low levels of normalized T-cell clonal expansion were also seen in some patients who did not respond. At doses of 0.1 to 3.0 mg/kg, clonal expansion of both CD4+ and CD8+ T cells in blood was seen between baseline and week 6.

The germline V gene provides CDR1 MRHNA and CDR2 SNTAGT. V is clipped by 0 bases and J by 6 bases, and the sequence between their germline boundaries is 6 bases long. From its cysteine to its phenylalanine, the CDR3 spans 13 amino acids. The read is trimmed to its CDR3 DNA, 39 bases read in frame from base 1. The sample here was CD4+ or CD8+ T cells sorted from blood, taken in a trial of the OX40 agonist ivuxolimab. Recombination linked TRBV6-4 to TRBJ2-1; too little of a D gene remains to name it. The sequence derives from an adult with an advanced solid tumor such as melanoma, head and neck, liver or kidney cancer. The nucleotide sequence reads as follows: TGTGCCAGCAGTGACTCAGCACGCAATGAGCAGTTCTTC. This codes for CASSDSARNEQFF.